These T cell receptor beta chains were read from a single sample in a study of T cell clones after liver transplantation. Sequenced by immunoSEQ multiplex PCR; TCRdb stores in-frame clones only, minus some. This sample yields 50,000 or so clones, of which 55% to 85% are seen a single time; about 10% belongs to the top ten. The sample here was CD4+ T cells from blood, taken about 56 months after liver transplant. The receptors come from a human patient who received a liver transplant. The T cells may come from the graft donor. The CDR3 runs from the conserved cysteine through the conserved F or W. The order of the fields is V gene, D gene, CDR3 protein. A D gene is named only where the DNA matches it firmly.

TRBV7-2 NA CASSTRGDTYRADTQYF
TRBV7-8 TRBD1 CASSLKATGGTNEKLFF
TRBV5-1 TRBD2 CASSFGLAGGLTDTQYF
TRBV27 NA CASIKLASNEQFF
TRBV20-1 NA CSAKGPVEAFF
TRBV30 NA CAWSGGPYNEQFF
TRBV6-6 NA CASSLYLRGELFF
TRBV4-1 NA CASSQVGSMNTEAFF
TRBV30 TRBD1 CAWSRLLRQGSNEAFF
TRBV4-1 NA CASSQGPLDEQFF
TRBV14 NA CASSQELPATNEKLFF
TRBV6-5 NA CASSYQGLKDEQYF
TRBV7-2 TRBD2 CASSFNLAGGPYEQYF
TRBV7-9 NA CASSLQQMVDEQYF
TRBV5-4 NA CASSLEVRSTGTDTQYF
TRBV2 NA CASSELRYYGYTF
TRBV7-9 TRBD1 CASSSPPGTALTNTGELFF
TRBV2 TRBD2 CASSPTSGGWDTQYF
TRBV28 NA CASSLATGYNSPLHF
TRBV5-6 TRBD1 CASRDRVGYGYTF
TRBV25-1 NA CASSMAGGLNEKLFF
TRBV9 NA CASSVAEGRETQYF
TRBV7-2 NA CASSLQSDTALYF
TRBV7-2 NA CASSLGGGGYEQYF
TRBV6-1 TRBD1 CASSGTDRAGWNTEAFF
TRBV7-8 NA CASSLTSFTGELFF
TRBV14 TRBD2 CASSKVGGIRYEQYF
TRBV28 NA CASTPTGAGELFF
TRBV2 TRBD1 CATTRGLGGELFF
TRBV6-5 NA CASSFLSREYGYTF
TRBV6-1 NA CASSEAGNLNTEAFF
TRBV5-8 NA CASRRRGTDTQYF
TRBV2 NA CASRRFTGELFF
TRBV28 NA CASSERTVTNEKLFF
TRBV28 NA CASESGGDEQYF
TRBV30 TRBD1 CAWSRGQNLYEQYF
TRBV7-2 NA CASSSQGETEAFF
TRBV9 NA CASSVGSGTEAFF
TRBV5-1 TRBD1 CASSSEGARTDTQYF
TRBV7-7 NA CASRPMMEDSLGTGELFF
TRBV18 TRBD1 CASSPPVQGHEQYF
TRBV30 NA CAGRVGYKGDTQYF
TRBV5-3 NA CARSLEQGQSVGNTIYF
TRBV19 NA CASSINSFGETQYF
TRBV6-4 TRBD1 CASSAEGQGSSGANVLTF
TRBV7-2 NA CASSLNFVENTIYF
TRBV2 NA CASRLGAVGNQPQHF